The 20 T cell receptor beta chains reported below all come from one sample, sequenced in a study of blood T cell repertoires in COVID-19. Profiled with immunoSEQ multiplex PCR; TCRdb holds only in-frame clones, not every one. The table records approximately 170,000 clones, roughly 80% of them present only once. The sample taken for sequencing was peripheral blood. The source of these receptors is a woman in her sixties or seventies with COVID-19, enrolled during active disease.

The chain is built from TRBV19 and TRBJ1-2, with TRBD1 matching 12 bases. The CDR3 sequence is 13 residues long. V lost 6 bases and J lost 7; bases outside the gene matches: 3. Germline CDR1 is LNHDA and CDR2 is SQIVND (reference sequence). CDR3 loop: CASRGQGAGGYTF. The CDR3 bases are TGTGCCAGTAGGGGACAGGGGGCAGGTGGCTACACCTTC.

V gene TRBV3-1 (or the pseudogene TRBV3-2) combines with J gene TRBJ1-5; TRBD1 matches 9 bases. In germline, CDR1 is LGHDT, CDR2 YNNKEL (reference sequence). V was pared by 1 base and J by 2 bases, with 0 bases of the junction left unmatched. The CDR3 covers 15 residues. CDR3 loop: CASSQGTGGNQPQHF. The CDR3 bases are TGTGCCAGCAGCCAAGGGACAGGGGGCAATCAGCCCCAGCATTTT.

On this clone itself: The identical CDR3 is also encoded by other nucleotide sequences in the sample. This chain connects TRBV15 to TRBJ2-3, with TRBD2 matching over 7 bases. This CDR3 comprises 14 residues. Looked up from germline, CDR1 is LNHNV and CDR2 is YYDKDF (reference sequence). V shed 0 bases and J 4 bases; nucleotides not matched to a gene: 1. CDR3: CATSRDGGADTQYF. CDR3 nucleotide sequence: TGTGCCACCAGCAGAGATGGGGGGGCAGATACGCAGTATTTT.

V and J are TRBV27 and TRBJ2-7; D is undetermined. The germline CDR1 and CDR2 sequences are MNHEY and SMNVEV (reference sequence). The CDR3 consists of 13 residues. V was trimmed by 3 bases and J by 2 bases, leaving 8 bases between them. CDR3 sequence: CASSFVPTYEQYF. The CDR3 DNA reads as TGTGCCAGCAGTTTCGTGCCTACCTACGAGCAGTACTTC.

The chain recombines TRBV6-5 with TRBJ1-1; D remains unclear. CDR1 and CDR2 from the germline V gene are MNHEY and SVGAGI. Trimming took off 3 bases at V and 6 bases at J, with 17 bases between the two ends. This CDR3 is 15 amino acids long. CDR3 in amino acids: CASSYSRGRGPEAFF. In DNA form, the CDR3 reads TGTGCCAGCAGTTATTCCCGGGGAAGAGGCCCTGAAGCTTTCTTT.

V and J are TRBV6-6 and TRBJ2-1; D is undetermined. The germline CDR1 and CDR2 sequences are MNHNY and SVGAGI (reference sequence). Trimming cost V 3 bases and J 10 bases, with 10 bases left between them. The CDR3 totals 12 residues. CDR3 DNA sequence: TGTGCCAGCAGTTATTCCGGAGAGGAGCAGTTCTTC. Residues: CASSYSGEEQFF.

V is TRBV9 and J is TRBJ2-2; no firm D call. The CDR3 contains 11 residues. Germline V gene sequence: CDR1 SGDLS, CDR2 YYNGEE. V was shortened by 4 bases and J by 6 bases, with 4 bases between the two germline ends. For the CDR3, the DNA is TGTGCCAGCAGCCTCCCCGGGGAGCTGTTTTTT. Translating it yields CASSLPGELFF.

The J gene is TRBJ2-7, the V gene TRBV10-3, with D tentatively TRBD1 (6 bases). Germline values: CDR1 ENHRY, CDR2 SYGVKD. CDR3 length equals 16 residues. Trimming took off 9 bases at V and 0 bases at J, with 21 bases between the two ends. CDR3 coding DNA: TGTGCCATGCCCCGGGACACCGAATCGAGCTCCTACGAGCAGTACGTC. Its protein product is CAMPRDTESSSYEQYV.

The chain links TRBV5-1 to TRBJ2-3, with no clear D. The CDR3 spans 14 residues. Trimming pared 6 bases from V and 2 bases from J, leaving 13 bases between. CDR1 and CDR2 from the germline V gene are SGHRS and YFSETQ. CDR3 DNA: TGCGCCAGCAAGAGGCTCCTTCACACAGATACGCAGTATTTT. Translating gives CASKRLLHTDTQYF. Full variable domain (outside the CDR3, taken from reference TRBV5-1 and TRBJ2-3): KAGVTQTPRYLIKTRGQQVTLSCSPISGHRSVSWYQQTPGQGLQFLFEYFSETQRNKGNFPGRFSGRQFSNSRSEMNVSTLELGDSALYLCASKRLLHTDTQYFGPGTRLTVL.

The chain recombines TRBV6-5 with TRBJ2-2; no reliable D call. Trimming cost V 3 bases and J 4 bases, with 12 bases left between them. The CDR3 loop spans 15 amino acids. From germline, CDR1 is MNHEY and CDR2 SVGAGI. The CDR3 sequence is CASSYTPASTGELFF. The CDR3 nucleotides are TGTGCCAGCAGTTATACCCCTGCGAGCACCGGGGAGCTGTTTTTT.

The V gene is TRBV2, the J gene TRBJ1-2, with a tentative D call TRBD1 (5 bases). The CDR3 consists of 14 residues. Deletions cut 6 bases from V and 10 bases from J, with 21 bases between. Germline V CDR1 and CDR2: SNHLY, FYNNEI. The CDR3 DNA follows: TGTGCCAGCAGGGCTCAGGGCACGGTGCGAAACTACACCTTC. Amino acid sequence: CASRAQGTVRNYTF.

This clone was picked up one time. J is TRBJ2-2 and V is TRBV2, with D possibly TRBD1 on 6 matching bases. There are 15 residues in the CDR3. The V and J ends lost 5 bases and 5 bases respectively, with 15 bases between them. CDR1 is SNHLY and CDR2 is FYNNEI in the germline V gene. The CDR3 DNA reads TGTGCCAGCAGTATACAGGGAATTGGGACCGGGGAGCTGTTTTTT. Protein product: CASSIQGIGTGELFF.

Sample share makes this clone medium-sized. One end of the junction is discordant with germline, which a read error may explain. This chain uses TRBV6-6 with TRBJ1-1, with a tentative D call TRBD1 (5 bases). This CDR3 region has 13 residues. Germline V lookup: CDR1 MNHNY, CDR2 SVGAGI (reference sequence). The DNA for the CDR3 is TGTGCCAGCAGTTACTCGAAAGGGGCTGACGCTTTCTTT. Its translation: CASSYSKGADAFF.

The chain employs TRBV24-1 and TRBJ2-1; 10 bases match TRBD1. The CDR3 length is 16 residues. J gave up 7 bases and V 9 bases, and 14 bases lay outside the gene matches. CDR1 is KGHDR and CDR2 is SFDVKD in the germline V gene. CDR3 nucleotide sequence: TGTGCCACCCGTCCTCCACCGGGACAGGGGACGAATGAGCAGTTCTTC. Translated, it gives CATRPPPGQGTNEQFF.

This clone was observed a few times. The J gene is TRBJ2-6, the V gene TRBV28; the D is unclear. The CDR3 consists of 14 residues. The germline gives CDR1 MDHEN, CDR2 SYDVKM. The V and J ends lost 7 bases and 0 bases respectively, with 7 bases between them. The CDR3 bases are TGTGCCAGCAACCGGTACTCTGGGGCCAACGTCCTGACTTTC. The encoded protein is CASNRYSGANVLTF. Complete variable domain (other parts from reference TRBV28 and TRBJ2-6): DVKVTQSSRYLVKRTGEKVFLECVQDMDHENMFWYRQDPGLGLRLIYFSYDVKMKEKGDIPEGYSVSREKKERFSLILESASTNQTSMYLCASNRYSGANVLTFGAGSRLTVL.

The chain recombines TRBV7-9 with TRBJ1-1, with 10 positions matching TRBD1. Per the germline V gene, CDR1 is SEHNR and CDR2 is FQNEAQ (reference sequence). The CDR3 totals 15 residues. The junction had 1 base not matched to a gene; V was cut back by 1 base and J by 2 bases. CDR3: CASSLGQGANTEAFF. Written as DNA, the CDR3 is TGTGCCAGCAGCTTAGGACAGGGGGCAAACACTGAAGCTTTCTTT.

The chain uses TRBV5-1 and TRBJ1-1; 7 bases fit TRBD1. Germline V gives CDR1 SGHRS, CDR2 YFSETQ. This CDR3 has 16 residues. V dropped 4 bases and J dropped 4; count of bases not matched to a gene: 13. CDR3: CASSPLERGPGTEAFF. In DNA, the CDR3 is TGCGCCAGCAGCCCACTTGAGAGGGGGCCCGGCACTGAAGCTTTCTTT.

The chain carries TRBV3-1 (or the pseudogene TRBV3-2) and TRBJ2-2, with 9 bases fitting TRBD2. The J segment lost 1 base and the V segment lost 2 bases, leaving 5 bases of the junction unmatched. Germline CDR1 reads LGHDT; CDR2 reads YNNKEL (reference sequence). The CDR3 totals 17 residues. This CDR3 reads CASSQRTSALNTGELFF. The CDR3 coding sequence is TGTGCCAGCAGCCAAAGGACTAGCGCTTTGAACACCGGGGAGCTGTTTTTT.

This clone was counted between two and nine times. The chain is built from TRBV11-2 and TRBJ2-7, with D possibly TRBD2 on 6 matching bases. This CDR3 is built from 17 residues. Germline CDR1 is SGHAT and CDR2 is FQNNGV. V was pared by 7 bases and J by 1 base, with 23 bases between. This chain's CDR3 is CASTKLAGRRFSYEQYF. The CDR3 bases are TGTGCCAGCACCAAATTAGCTGGGAGGCGGTTTTCCTACGAGCAGTACTTC.

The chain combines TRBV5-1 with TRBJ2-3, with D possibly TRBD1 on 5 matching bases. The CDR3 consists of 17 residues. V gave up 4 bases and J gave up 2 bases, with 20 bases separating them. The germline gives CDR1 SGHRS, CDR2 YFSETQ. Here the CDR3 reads CASSPPKGAGYTDTQYF. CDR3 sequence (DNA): TGCGCCAGCAGCCCCCCCAAAGGTGCAGGGTACACAGATACGCAGTATTTT.